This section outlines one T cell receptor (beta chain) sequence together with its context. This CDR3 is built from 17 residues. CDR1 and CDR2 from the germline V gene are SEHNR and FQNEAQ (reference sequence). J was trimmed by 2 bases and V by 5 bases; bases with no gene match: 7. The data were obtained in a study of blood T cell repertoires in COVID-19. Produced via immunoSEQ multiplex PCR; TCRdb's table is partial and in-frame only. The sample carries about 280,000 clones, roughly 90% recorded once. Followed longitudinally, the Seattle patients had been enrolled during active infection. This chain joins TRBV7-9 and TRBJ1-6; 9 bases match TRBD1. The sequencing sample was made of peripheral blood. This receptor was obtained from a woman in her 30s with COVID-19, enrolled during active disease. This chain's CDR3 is CASSQGTGYTYNSPLHF. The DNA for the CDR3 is TGTGCCAGCAGCCAAGGGACAGGGTATACCTATAATTCACCCCTCCACTTT.